This passage covers 14 T cell receptor beta chains from one sample sequenced in a study of beta chain features in type 1 diabetes. Overall study findings and caveats: TCRB CDR3 length was moderately but significantly reduced in all four CD4+ subsets of Type 1 diabetes patients.

Which antigens these TCRs recognize remains unknown. The sequenced template was cDNA made from the entire isolated RNA. Method: immunoSEQ multiplex PCR; TCRdb's copy keeps in-frame clones and lacks some. Among 630,000 or so clones listed, roughly 13% were seen once. Source material: naive CD4+ T cells from blood. All receptors derive from a man between 18 and 29 years old with type 1 diabetes.

This clone was seen more than once but under ten times. The sample carries other DNA sequences with the same CDR3. This chain links TRBV5-6 with TRBJ2-5; TRBD1 might be the D (5 bases). The germline CDR1 and CDR2 sequences are SGHDT and YYEEEE. Deletions cut 0 bases from V and 0 bases from J, with 6 bases between. The CDR3 runs to 14 residues. The CDR3 here is CASSLGQNQETQYF. The DNA of the CDR3 is TGTGCCAGCAGCTTGGGACAGAACCAAGAGACCCAGTACTTC.

This chain connects TRBV25-1 to TRBJ2-4; TRBD1 aligns across 8 bases. Germline CDR1 MGHDK, CDR2 SYGVNS. The CDR3 contains 14 residues. The trim removed 2 bases at V and 6 bases at J, leaving 3 bases unmatched. The CDR3 sequence: CASSESDRGNIQYF. The CDR3 nucleotides are TGTGCCAGCAGTGAAAGCGACAGGGGAAACATTCAGTACTTC.

The chain recombines TRBV15 with TRBJ2-7; 8 bases match TRBD2. Germline CDR1 reads LNHNV; CDR2 reads YYDKDF (reference sequence). The ends lost 6 bases at V and 3 bases at J; junction bases unmatched: 7. The CDR3 contains 14 residues. CDR3 protein: CATSFSGSNYEQYF. The CDR3 DNA is TGTGCCACCAGTTTCAGCGGGAGCAACTACGAGCAGTACTTC.

This chain joins TRBV2 and TRBJ2-2; D not certain. V lost 4 bases to trimming and J lost 4 bases, with 4 bases between them. The CDR3 has 12 amino acids. CDR1 is SNHLY and CDR2 is FYNNEI in the germline V gene. CDR3 nucleotide sequence: TGTGCCAGCAGTGGACTCACCGGGGAGCTGTTTTTT. Protein product: CASSGLTGELFF.

This clone was picked up a small number of times. V is TRBV13 and J is TRBJ2-3; 11 bases are shared with TRBD2. Germline CDR1 PRHDT, CDR2 FYEKMQ (reference sequence). The junction had 7 bases not matched to a gene; V was cut back by 1 base and J by 1 base. This CDR3 has 18 residues. The CDR3 DNA follows: TGTGCCAGCAGCTTAGAAGCTCGACTAGCGGGACGCACAGATACGCAGTATTTT. It encodes CASSLEARLAGRTDTQYF. Based on the CDR3 plus reference TRBV13 and TRBJ2-3, the full variable domain is AAGVIQSPRHLIKEKRETATLKCYPIPRHDTVYWYQQGPGQDPQFLISFYEKMQSDKGSIPDRFSAQQFSDYHSELNMSSLELGDSALYFCASSLEARLAGRTDTQYFGPGTRLTVL.

The chain combines TRBV5-1 with TRBJ2-3; tentative D call: TRBD1 (6 bases). The CDR3 is 13 residues long. V was trimmed by 6 bases and J by 4 bases, leaving 12 bases between them. Germline CDR1 SGHRS, CDR2 YFSETQ. The CDR3 spells CASNRDEADTQYF. In DNA form, the CDR3 reads TGCGCCAGCAACAGGGACGAGGCAGATACGCAGTATTTT.

This clone was found a few times. The chain links TRBV29-1 to TRBJ1-5; the D is unclear. The CDR3 length is 13 residues. V lost 3 bases and J lost 5, with 11 bases in between. From germline, CDR1 is SQVTM and CDR2 ANQGSEA. In nucleotides, the CDR3 is TGCAGCGTTGATAGAACAGCTTATCAGCCCCAGCATTTT. This gives the protein CSVDRTAYQPQHF.

This clone was observed a few times. CDR3 bases: TGTGCCAGTAGTATGTGGGGACGTAGCCAAGAGACCCAGTACTTC. This sequence encodes CASSMWGRSQETQYF. The gene calls are TRBV19 and TRBJ2-5; the D gene could be TRBD1 or TRBD2 (5 bases each). V lost 3 bases, J lost 1 base, and 12 bases lay in between. The CDR3 consists of 15 residues. From germline, CDR1 is LNHDA and CDR2 SQIVND (reference sequence).

The chain joins TRBV6-6 to TRBJ1-1; D uncertain. V was clipped by 6 bases and J by 7 bases, with 15 bases between them. The germline CDR1 and CDR2 sequences are MNHNY and SVGAGI (reference sequence). The CDR3 runs to 13 residues. In nucleotides, the CDR3 is TGTGCCAGCAGCCTTCCCCGGACGGGTGAAGCTTTCTTT. Encoded protein: CASSLPRTGEAFF.

The chain joins TRBV2 to TRBJ2-1; 9 positions match TRBD1. This CDR3 region has 15 residues. CDR1 and CDR2 (germline): SNHLY, FYNNEI. J was trimmed by 12 bases and V by 5 bases; bases with no gene match: 14. CDR3 residues: CASSRSGTGFVGQFF. CDR3 nucleotides: TGTGCCAGCAGTAGATCCGGGACAGGGTTCGTAGGGCAGTTCTTC.

The chain employs TRBV20-1 and TRBJ2-5, with 8 bases identical to TRBD1. Germline V lookup: CDR1 DFQATT, CDR2 SNEGSKA (reference sequence). The CDR3 sequence is 11 residues long. J gave up 5 bases and V 7 bases, and 3 bases lay outside the gene matches. CDR3 nucleotide sequence: TGCAGTGGAACAGGGGGGGAGACCCAGTACTTC. Amino acids: CSGTGGETQYF.

The chain employs TRBV2 and TRBJ2-5, with 8 bases identical to TRBD1. The germline CDR1 and CDR2 sequences are SNHLY and FYNNEI. J gave up 4 bases and V 6 bases, and 10 bases lay outside the gene matches. The CDR3 has 15 amino acids. This chain's CDR3 is CASSDKPQGAETQYF. The CDR3 DNA is TGTGCCAGCAGCGATAAACCCCAGGGGGCAGAGACCCAGTACTTC.

This clone was found a few times. CDR3 amino acids: CASSLGTRTGETQYF. In DNA, the CDR3 is TGTGCCAGCAGCTTAGGGACCAGGACGGGTGAGACCCAGTACTTC. The chain joins TRBV7-6 to TRBJ2-5; no reliable D call. Trimming left V 1 base short and J 5 bases short, with 14 bases between. The germline V gene has CDR1 SGHVS and CDR2 FNYEAQ. The CDR3 is 15 residues long.

The chain links TRBV5-6 to TRBJ1-5; D not resolved. The CDR3 covers 14 residues. Trimming shortened V by 6 bases and J by 1 base, and 11 bases separated the two germline ends. Germline V lookup: CDR1 SGHDT, CDR2 YYEEEE. The CDR3 nucleotides are TGTGCCAGCATGACACTCACCAGCAATCAGCCCCAGCATTTT. It codes for CASMTLTSNQPQHF.